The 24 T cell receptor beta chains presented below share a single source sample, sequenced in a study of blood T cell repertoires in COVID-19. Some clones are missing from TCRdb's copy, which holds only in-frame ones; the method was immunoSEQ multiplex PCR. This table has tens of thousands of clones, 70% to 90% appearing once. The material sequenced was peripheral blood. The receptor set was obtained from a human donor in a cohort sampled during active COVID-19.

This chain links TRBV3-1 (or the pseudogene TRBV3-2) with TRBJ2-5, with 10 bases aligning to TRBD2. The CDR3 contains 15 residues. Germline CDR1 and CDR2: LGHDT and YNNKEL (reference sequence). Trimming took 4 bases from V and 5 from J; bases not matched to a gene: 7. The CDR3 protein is CASSPGLAFGETQYF. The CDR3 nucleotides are TGTGCCAGCAGCCCGGGACTAGCGTTTGGGGAGACCCAGTACTTC.

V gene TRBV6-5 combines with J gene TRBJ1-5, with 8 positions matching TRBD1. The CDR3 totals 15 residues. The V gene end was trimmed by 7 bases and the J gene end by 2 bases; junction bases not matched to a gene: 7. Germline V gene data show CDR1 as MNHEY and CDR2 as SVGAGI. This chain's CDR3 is CASTKDRAGNQPQHF. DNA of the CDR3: TGTGCCAGCACCAAGGACAGGGCGGGCAATCAGCCCCAGCATTTT.

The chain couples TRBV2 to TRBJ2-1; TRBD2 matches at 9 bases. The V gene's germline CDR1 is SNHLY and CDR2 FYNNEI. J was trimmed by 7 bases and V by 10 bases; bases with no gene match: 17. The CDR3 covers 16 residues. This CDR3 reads CATLTARRGGRNEQFF. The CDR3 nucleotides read TGTGCCACTTTAACCGCCCGGCGGGGGGGCAGGAATGAGCAGTTCTTC.

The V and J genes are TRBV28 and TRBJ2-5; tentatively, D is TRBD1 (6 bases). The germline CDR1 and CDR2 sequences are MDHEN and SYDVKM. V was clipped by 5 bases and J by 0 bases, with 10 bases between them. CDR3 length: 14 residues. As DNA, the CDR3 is TGTGCCAGCAGTATCGGACAGAACCAAGAGACCCAGTACTTC. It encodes CASSIGQNQETQYF.

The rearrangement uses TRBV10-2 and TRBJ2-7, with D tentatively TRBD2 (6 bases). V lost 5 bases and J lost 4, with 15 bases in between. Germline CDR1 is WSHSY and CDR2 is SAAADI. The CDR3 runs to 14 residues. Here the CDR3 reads CASSREIGGYEQYF. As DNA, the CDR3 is TGCGCCAGCAGTCGGGAGATTGGAGGGTACGAGCAGTACTTC.

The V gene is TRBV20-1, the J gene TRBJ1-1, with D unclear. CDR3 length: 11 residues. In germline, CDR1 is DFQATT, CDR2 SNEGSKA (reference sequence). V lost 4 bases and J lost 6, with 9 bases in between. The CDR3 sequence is CSATEFSEAFF. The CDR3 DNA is TGCAGTGCTACGGAGTTCTCTGAAGCTTTCTTT.

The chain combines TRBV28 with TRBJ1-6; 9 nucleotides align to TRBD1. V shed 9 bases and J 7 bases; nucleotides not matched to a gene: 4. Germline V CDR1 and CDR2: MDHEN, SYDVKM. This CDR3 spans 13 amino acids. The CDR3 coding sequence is TGTGCCAGTCTCGGACAGGGGAATTCACCCCTCCACTTT. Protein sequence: CASLGQGNSPLHF.

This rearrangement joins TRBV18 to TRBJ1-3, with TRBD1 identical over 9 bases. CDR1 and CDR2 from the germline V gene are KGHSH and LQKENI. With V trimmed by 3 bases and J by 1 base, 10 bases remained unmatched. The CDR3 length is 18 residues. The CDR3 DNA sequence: TGTGCCAGCTCACCCGGGACAGGGCGAGTAGAATCTGGAAACACCATATATTTT. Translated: CASSPGTGRVESGNTIYF.

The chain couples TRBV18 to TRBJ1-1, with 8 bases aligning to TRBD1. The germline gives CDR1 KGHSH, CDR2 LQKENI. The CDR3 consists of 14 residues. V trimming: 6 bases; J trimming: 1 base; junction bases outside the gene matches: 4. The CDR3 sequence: CASSPGTGNTEAFF. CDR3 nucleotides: TGTGCCAGCTCCCCGGGGACAGGGAACACTGAAGCTTTCTTT.

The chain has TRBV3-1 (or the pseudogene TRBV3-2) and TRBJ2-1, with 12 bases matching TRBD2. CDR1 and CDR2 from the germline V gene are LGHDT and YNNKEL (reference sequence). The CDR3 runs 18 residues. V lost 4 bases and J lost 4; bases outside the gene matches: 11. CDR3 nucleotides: TGTGCCAGCAGCCCATGGACTAGCGGGATACTAACTTACAATGAGCAGTTCTTC. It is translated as CASSPWTSGILTYNEQFF.

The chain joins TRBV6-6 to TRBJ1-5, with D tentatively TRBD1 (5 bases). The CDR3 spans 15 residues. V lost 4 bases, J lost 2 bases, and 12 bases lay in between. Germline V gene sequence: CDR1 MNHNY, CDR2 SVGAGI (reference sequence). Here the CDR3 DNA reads TGTGCCAGCAGTTCGCCGACAGATCGCAATCAGCCCCAGCATTTT. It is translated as CASSSPTDRNQPQHF.

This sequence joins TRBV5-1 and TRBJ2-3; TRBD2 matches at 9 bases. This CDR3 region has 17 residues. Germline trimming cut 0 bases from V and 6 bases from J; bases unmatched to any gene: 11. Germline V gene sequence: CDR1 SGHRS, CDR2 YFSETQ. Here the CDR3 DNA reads TGCGCCAGCAGCTTGGAGGGCAGGCGGGGGGGCCGTGATACGCAGTATTTT. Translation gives CASSLEGRRGGRDTQYF.

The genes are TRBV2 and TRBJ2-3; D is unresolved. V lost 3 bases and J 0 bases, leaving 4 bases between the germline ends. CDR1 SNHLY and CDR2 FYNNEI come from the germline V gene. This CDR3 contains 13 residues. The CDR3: CASSEESTDTQYF. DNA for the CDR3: TGTGCCAGCAGTGAGGAGAGCACAGATACGCAGTATTTT.

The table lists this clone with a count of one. The CDR3 here is CASSISLSSETQYF. The DNA for the CDR3 is TGTGCCAGTAGTATAAGTCTTAGCAGCGAGACCCAGTACTTC. The V gene is TRBV19, the J gene TRBJ2-5; D uncertain. This CDR3 region has 14 residues. Trimming stripped 2 bases from V and 5 bases from J, with 12 bases between. The germline gives CDR1 LNHDA, CDR2 SQIVND (reference sequence).

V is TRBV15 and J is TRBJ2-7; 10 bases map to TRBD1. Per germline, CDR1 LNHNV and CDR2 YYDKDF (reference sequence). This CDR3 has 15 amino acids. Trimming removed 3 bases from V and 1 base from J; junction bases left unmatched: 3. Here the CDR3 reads CATSSKDRGSYEQYF. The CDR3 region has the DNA TGTGCCACCAGCAGCAAGGACAGGGGGTCCTACGAGCAGTACTTC. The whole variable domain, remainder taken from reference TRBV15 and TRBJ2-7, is DAMVIQNPRYQVTQFGKPVTLSCSQTLNHNVMYWYQQKSSQAPKLLFHYYDKDFNNEADTPDNFQSRRPNTSFCFLDIRSPGLGDTAMYLCATSSKDRGSYEQYFGPGTRLTVT.

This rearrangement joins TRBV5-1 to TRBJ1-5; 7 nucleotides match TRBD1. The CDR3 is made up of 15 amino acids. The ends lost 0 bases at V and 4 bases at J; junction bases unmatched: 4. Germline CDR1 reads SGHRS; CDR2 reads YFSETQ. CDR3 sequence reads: CASSLVPGGNQPQHF. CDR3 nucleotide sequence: TGCGCCAGCAGCTTGGTTCCAGGGGGGAATCAGCCCCAGCATTTT. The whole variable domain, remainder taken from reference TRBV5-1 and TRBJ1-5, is KAGVTQTPRYLIKTRGQQVTLSCSPISGHRSVSWYQQTPGQGLQFLFEYFSETQRNKGNFPGRFSGRQFSNSRSEMNVSTLELGDSALYLCASSLVPGGNQPQHFGDGTRLSIL.

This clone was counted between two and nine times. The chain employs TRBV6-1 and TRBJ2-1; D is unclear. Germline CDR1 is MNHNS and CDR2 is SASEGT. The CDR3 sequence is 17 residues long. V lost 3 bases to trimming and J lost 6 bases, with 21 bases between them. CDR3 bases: TGTGCCAGCAGTGATAGCATGACCATCACCAGTCCCAATGAGCAGTTCTTC. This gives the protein CASSDSMTITSPNEQFF.

The CDR3 DNA reads TGCGCCAGCAGCGAAAGAGGGGGCATGTACGAGCAGTACTTC. As protein: CASSERGGMYEQYF. The chain carries TRBV10-1 and TRBJ2-7, with 7 bases fitting TRBD1. The CDR3 sequence is 14 residues long. Germline trimming cut 6 bases from V and 4 bases from J; bases unmatched to any gene: 9. Germline values: CDR1 WNHNN, CDR2 SYGVQD (reference sequence).

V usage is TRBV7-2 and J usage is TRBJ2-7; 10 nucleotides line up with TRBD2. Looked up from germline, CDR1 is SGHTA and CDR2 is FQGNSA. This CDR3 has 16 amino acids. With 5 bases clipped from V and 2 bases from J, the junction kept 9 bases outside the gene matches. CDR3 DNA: TGTGCCAGCAGCCCCACCTGGACTAGCGGCACCTACGAGCAGTACTTC. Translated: CASSPTWTSGTYEQYF.

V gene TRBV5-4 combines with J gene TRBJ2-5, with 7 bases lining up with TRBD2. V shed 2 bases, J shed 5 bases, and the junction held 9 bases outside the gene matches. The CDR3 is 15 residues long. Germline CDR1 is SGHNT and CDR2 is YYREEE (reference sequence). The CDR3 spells CASSLYQRGGETQYF. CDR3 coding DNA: TGTGCCAGCAGCTTATACCAGCGGGGCGGGGAGACCCAGTACTTC.

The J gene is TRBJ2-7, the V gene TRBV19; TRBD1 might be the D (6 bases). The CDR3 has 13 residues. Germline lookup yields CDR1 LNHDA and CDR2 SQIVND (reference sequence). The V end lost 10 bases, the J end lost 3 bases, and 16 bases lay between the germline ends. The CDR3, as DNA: TGTGCCACTCAACAGGGTCTCCTCTACGAGCAGTACTTC. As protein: CATQQGLLYEQYF.

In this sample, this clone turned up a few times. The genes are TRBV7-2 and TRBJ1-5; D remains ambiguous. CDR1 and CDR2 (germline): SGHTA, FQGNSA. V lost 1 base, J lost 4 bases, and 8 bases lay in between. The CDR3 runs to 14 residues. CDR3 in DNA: TGTGCCAGCAGCTTAGTCGCAGGAAATCAGCCCCAGCATTTT. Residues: CASSLVAGNQPQHF. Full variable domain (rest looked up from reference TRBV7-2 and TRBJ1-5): GAGVSQSPSNKVTEKGKDVELRCDPISGHTALYWYRQSLGQGLEFLIYFQGNSAPDKSGLPSDRFSAERTGGSVSTLTIQRTQQEDSAVYLCASSLVAGNQPQHFGDGTRLSIL.

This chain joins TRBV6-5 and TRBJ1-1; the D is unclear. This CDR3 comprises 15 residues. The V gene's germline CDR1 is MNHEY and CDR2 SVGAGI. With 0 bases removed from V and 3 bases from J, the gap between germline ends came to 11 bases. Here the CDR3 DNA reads TGTGCCAGCAGTTACTCGAGGGCGGTACACACTGAAGCTTTCTTT. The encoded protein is CASSYSRAVHTEAFF.

As DNA, the CDR3 is TGTGCCAGCAGCCCGCGGACAGGGTTCACCGGGGAGCTGTTTTTT. Its protein product is CASSPRTGFTGELFF. V gene TRBV9 combines with J gene TRBJ2-2; 8 bases fit TRBD1. From germline, CDR1 is SGDLS and CDR2 YYNGEE. This CDR3 has 15 amino acids. Trimming at V came to 4 bases and at J to 4 bases, leaving 6 bases not matched to a gene.